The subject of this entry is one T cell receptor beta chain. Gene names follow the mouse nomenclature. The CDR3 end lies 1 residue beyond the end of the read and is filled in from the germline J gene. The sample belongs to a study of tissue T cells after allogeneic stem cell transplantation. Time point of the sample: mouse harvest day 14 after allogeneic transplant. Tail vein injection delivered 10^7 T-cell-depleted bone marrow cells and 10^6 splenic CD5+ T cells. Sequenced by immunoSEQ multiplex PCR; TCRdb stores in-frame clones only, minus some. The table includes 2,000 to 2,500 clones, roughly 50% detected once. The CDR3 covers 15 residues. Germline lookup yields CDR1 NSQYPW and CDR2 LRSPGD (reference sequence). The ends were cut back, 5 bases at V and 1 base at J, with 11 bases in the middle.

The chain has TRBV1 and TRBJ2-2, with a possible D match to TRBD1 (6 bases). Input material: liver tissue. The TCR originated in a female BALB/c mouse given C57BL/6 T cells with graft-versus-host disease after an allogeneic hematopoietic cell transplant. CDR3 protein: CTCSSRQVNTGQLYF. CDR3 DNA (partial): TGCACCTGCAGTTCCAGACAGGTAAACACCGGGCAGCTCTAC.